One sample yielded the 10 T cell receptor beta chains listed below, sequenced in a study of identical twins. TCRdb fed the 5' RACE reads into MiXCR, producing one record per CDR3 protein. Of about 920,000 distinct CDR3 sequences in the sample, roughly an eighth were seen once. This sample also belongs to another study, concerning yellow fever vaccine responses in identical twins.

The source material was PBMCs. The receptors come from a woman under 30 in good health.

This clonotype came up a few times. This chain uses TRBV6-5 with TRBJ2-2; D may be TRBD1 (5 bases). Trimming stripped 3 bases from V and 7 bases from J, with 12 bases between. The CDR3 extends over 14 amino acids. The germline V gene has CDR1 MNHEY and CDR2 SVGAGI. CDR3 bases: TGTGCCAGCAGTTATAGGACATCGGTCGGGGAGCTGTTTTTT. This encodes CASSYRTSVGELFF.

CDR3 sequence: CSARHLVGDQPQHF. The CDR3 region has the DNA TGCAGTGCTCGACACCTTGTAGGGGATCAGCCCCAGCATTTT. The gene calls are TRBV20-1 and TRBJ1-5, with TRBD1 as a possible D gene (5 bases). V lost 5 bases and J 5 bases, leaving 16 bases between the germline ends. Germline V gene sequence: CDR1 DFQATT, CDR2 SNEGSKA (reference sequence). The CDR3 runs 14 residues.

The chain has TRBV7-9 and TRBJ2-7, with 9 positions matching TRBD2. V shed 5 bases, J shed 3 bases, and the junction held 14 bases outside the gene matches. CDR1 SEHNR and CDR2 FQNEAQ come from the germline V gene (reference sequence). The CDR3 is made up of 17 amino acids. The CDR3 region has the DNA TGTGCCAGCAGCCTTCGGGGCGGGCTAGCGGGATACTACGAGCAGTACTTC. Translated, it gives CASSLRGGLAGYYEQYF. The whole variable domain, filled in from reference TRBV7-9 and TRBJ2-7, reads DTGVSQNPRHKITKRGQNVTFRCDPISEHNRLYWYRQTLGQGPEFLTYFQNEAQLEKSRLLSDRFSAERPKGSFSTLEIQRTEQGDSAMYLCASSLRGGLAGYYEQYFGPGTRLTVT.

This clonotype was detected a few times. This chain links TRBV12-3 or TRBV12-4 with TRBJ2-2; tentatively, D is TRBD2 (6 bases). The V end lost 4 bases, the J end lost 1 base, and 22 bases lay between the germline ends. There are 19 residues in the CDR3. The CDR3 here is CASSSLNPSSDMNTGELFF. The CDR3 coding sequence is TGTGCCAGCAGTTCCCTGAATCCTTCTAGCGATATGAACACCGGGGAGCTGTTTTTT.

This clonotype was detected a few times. The chain links TRBV7-9 to TRBJ2-4; 10 nucleotides align to TRBD1. From germline, CDR1 is SEHNR and CDR2 FQNEAQ (reference sequence). This CDR3 is 15 amino acids long. The V and J ends lost 6 bases and 4 bases, in that order; junction bases with no gene match: 6. The CDR3 DNA follows: TGTGCCAGCAGACAAGGGACAGGGGAAAAAAACATTCAGTACTTC. Its translation: CASRQGTGEKNIQYF.

As concerns this clonotype: This may arise from a read error, as a much more abundant clone is one base away. J is TRBJ2-7 and V is TRBV10-3; D is undetermined. CDR1 and CDR2 from the germline V gene are ENHRY and SYGVKD. The CDR3 spans 15 residues. The germline V and J ends were trimmed by 0 bases and 0 bases, with 9 bases remaining between them. CDR3 residues: CAISESMGVSYEQYF. DNA of the CDR3: TGTGCCATCAGTGAGTCGATGGGCGTCTCCTACGAGCAGTACTTC.

This clonotype was seen ten or more times. The V call is TRBV4-1, the J call TRBJ1-5; D ambiguous. CDR1 is MGHRA, CDR2 YSYEKL, per germline. Trimming shortened V by 0 bases and J by 1 base, and 7 bases separated the two germline ends. CDR3 length: 15 residues. The CDR3 is CASSQDGQSNQPQHF. The CDR3 nucleotides read TGCGCCAGCAGCCAAGATGGGCAGAGCAATCAGCCCCAGCATTTT.

V usage is TRBV7-8 and J usage is TRBJ2-2; possibly TRBD2 for D (5 bases). Deletions cut 0 bases from V and 5 bases from J, with 7 bases between. Germline loops: CDR1 SGHVS, CDR2 FQNEAQ. The CDR3 sequence is 14 residues long. CDR3 in amino acids: CASSLARRTGELFF. The CDR3 bases are TGTGCCAGCAGCTTAGCTCGGAGGACCGGGGAGCTGTTTTTT.

There are a few counts of this clonotype. This chain links TRBV20-1 with TRBJ1-2; D gene unclear. The germline V and J ends were trimmed by 0 bases and 5 bases, with 13 bases remaining between them. Germline V gene sequence: CDR1 DFQATT, CDR2 SNEGSKA (reference sequence). The CDR3 consists of 14 residues. As DNA, the CDR3 is TGCAGTGCTAGAGATCAAAACATAAATTATGGCTACACCTTC. Its translation is CSARDQNINYGYTF.

In its sample, this clonotype was seen many times. This chain connects TRBV5-1 to TRBJ2-1; D is undetermined. Trimming shortened V by 5 bases and J by 7 bases, and 13 bases separated the two germline ends. CDR1 SGHRS and CDR2 YFSETQ come from the germline V gene. The CDR3 has 13 amino acids. The CDR3 DNA is TGCGCCAGCAGTCGGCCCCCGGTGAATGAGCAGTTCTTC. Translation gives CASSRPPVNEQFF.